This TCR beta chain stems from a study of preoperative IRX-2 immunotherapy in early breast cancer. Only in-frame clones appear in the TCRdb table, and some are missing; sequencing was by immunoSEQ multiplex PCR. In the table there are 20,000 to 30,000 clones, about 90% of which are singletons. Noted treatment: preoperative locoregional IRX-2 cytokine immunotherapy. Patients received preoperative, locoregional IRX-2 cytokine immunotherapy in a phase Ib study. This CDR3 spans 12 amino acids. The V gene's germline CDR1 is MNHNY and CDR2 SVGAGI (reference sequence). With 6 bases removed from V and 2 bases from J, the gap between germline ends came to 7 bases.

The chain joins TRBV6-6 to TRBJ1-2; TRBD1 might be the D (6 bases). This TCR was recovered from a human donor with breast cancer. Specimen: tumor tissue, collected after IRX-2 immunotherapy. CDR3 residues: CASRTGNYGYTF. CDR3 nucleotides: TGTGCCAGCAGAACAGGGAACTATGGCTACACCTTC.